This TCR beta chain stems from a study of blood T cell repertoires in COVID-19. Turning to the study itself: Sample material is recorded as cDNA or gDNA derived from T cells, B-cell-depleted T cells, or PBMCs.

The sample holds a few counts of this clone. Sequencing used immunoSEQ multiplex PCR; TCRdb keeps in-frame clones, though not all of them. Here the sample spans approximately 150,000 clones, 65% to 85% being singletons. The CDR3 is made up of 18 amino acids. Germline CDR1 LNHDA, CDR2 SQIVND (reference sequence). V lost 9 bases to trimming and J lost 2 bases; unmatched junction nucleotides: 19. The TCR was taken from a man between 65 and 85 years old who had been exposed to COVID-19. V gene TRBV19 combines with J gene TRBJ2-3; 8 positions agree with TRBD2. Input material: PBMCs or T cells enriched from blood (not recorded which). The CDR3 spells CASRKSLDSGNPTDTQYF. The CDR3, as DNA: TGTGCCAGCAGGAAGTCGCTCGATAGCGGGAACCCCACAGATACGCAGTATTTT.